The clone carrying this T cell receptor beta chain was counted a single time. Between the trimmed V and J ends, which lost 0 bases and 0 bases, there was a span of 7 bases. Germline V CDR1 and CDR2: SGHDN, FVKESK. The CDR3 totals 15 residues. This entry is derived from a study of shared clonotypes between healthy human individuals. Sequenced by immunoSEQ multiplex PCR; TCRdb stores in-frame clones only, minus some. The data hold about 2.3 million clones, with 85% to 95% observed a single time. This TCR derives from a young man in good health. Some clones in this sample may be carry-over from other donors' samples. This chain connects TRBV14 to TRBJ2-3; D unresolved. Source material: naive CD4+ T cells from PBMCs. The subset denotes: CD45RA+ positively selected. The DNA for the CDR3 is TGTGCCAGCAGCCAAGATTTGGCTAGCACAGATACGCAGTATTTT. Amino acids: CASSQDLASTDTQYF.